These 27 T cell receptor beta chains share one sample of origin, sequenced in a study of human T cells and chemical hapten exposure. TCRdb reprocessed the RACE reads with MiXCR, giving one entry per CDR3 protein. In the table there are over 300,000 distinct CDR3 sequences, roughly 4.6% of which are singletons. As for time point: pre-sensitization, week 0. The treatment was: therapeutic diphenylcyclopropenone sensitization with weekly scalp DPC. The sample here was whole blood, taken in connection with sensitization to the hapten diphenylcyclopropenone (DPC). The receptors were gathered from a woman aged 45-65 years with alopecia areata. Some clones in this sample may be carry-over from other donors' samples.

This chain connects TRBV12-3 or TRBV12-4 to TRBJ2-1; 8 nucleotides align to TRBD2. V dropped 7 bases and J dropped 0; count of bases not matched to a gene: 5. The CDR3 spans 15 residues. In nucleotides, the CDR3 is TGTGCCAGCATTCCGGGGGGGAGCTCCTACAATGAGCAGTTCTTC. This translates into CASIPGGSSYNEQFF.

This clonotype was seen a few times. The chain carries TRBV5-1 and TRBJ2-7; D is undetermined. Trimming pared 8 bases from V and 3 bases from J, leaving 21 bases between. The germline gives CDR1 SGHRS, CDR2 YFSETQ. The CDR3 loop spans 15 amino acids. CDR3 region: CASSKDVGPVYEQYF. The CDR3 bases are TGCGCCAGTTCAAAGGACGTAGGACCGGTCTACGAGCAGTACTTC.

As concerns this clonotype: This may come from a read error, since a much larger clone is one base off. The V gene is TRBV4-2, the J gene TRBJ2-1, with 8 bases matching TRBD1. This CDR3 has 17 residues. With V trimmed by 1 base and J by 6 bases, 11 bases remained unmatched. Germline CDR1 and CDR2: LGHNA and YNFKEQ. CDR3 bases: TGTGCCAGCAGCCAAGGCTTTTCGACAGGGGTAGCCAATGAGCAGTTCTTC. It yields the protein CASSQGFSTGVANEQFF.

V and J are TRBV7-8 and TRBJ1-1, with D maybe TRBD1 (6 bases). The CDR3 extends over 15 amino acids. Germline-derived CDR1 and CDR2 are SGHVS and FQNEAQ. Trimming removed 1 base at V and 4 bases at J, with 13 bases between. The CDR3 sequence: CASSLEGARGTEAFF. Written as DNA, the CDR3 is TGTGCCAGCAGCTTAGAAGGAGCCAGGGGCACTGAAGCTTTCTTT.

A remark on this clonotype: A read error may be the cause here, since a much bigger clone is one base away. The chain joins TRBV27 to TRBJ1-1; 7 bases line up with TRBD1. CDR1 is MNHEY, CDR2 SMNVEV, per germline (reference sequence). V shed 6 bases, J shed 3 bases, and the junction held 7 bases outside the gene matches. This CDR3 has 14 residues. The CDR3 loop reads CASSPGQLYTEAFF. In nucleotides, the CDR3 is TGTGCCAGCAGCCCGGGACAGCTGTACACTGAAGCTTTCTTT.

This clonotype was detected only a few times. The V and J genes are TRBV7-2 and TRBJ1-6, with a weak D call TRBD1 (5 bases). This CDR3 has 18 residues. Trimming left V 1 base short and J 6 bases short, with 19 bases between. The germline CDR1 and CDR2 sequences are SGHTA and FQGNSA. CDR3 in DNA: TGTGCCAGCAGCTTAGTCTGGCCGGGGGTGGTTCGTAATTCACCCCTCCACTTT. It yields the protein CASSLVWPGVVRNSPLHF.

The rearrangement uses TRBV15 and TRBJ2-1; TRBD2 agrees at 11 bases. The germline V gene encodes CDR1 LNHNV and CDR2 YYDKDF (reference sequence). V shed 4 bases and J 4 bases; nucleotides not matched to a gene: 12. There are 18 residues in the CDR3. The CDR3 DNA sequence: TGTGCCACCAGCACTAACTACTTGGGACTAGCGGAATACAATGAGCAGTTCTTC. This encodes CATSTNYLGLAEYNEQFF.

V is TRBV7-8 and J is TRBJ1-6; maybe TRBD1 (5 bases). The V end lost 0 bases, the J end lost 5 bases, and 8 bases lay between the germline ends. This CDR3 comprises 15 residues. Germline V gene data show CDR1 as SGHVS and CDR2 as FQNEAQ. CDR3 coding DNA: TGTGCCAGCAGCTTAGCGCGACAGCATAATTCACCCCTCCACTTT. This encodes CASSLARQHNSPLHF. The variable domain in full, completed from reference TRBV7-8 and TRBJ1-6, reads GAGVSQSPRYKVAKRGQDVALRCDPISGHVSLFWYQQALGQGPEFLTYFQNEAQLDKSGLPSDRFFAERPEGSVSTLKIQRTQQEDSAVYLCASSLARQHNSPLHFGNGTRLTVT.

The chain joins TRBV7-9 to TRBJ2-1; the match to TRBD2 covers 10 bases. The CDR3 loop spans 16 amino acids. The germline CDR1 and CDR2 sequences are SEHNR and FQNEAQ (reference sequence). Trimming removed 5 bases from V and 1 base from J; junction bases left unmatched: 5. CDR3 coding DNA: TGTGCCAGCAGCATTCTAGCGGGAGTTTCCTACAATGAGCAGTTCTTC. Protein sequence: CASSILAGVSYNEQFF. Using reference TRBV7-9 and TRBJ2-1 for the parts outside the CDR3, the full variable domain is DTGVSQNPRHKITKRGQNVTFRCDPISEHNRLYWYRQTLGQGPEFLTYFQNEAQLEKSRLLSDRFSAERPKGSFSTLEIQRTEQGDSAMYLCASSILAGVSYNEQFFGPGTRLTVL.

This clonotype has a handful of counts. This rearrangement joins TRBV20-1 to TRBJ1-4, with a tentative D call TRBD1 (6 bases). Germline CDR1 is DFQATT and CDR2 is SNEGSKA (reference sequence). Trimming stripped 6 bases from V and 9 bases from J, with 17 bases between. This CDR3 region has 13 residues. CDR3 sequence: CSAAWGRSQKLFF. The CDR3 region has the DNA TGCAGTGCAGCCTGGGGGCGCTCCCAAAAACTGTTTTTT.

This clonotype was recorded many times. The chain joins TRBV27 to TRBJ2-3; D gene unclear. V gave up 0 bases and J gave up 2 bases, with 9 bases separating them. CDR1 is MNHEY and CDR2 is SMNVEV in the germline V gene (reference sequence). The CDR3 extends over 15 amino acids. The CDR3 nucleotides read TGTGCCAGCAGTTTATCGGTGACGCCCACAGATACGCAGTATTTT. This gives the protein CASSLSVTPTDTQYF.

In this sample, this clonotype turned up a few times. The CDR3 nucleotides read TGTGCCAGCAGTGAGATCGGTCGAGTGGATGGCTACACCTTC. Its protein is CASSEIGRVDGYTF. The J gene is TRBJ1-2, the V gene TRBV6-1; unclear D gene. V was clipped by 3 bases and J by 6 bases, with 14 bases between them. CDR3 length: 14 amino acids. Germline V gives CDR1 MNHNS, CDR2 SASEGT.

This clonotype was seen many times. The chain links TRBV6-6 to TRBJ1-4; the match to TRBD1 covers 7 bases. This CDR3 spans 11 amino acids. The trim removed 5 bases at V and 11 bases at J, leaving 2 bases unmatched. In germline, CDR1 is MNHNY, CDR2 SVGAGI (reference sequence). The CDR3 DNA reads TGTGCCAGCAGTGAGACAGGGAAACTGTTTTTT. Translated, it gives CASSETGKLFF.

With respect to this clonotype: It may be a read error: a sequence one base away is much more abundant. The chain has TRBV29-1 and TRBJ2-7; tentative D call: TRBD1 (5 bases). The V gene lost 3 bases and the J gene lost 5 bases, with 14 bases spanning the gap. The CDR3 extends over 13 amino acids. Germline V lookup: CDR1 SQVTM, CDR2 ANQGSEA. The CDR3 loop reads CSVDVSQVNEQYF. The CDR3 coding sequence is TGCAGCGTTGATGTGTCACAGGTGAACGAGCAGTACTTC.

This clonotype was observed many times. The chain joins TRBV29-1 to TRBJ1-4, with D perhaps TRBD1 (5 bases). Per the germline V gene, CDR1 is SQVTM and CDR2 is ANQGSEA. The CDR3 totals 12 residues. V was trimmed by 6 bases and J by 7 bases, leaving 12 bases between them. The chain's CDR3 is CSVTGTGEKLFF. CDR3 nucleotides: TGCAGCGTGACCGGGACGGGTGAAAAACTGTTTTTT.

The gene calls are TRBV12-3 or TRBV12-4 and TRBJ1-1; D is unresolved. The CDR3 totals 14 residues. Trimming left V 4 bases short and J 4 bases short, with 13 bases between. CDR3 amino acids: CASSSKAGGTEAFF. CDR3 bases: TGTGCCAGCAGTTCTAAGGCAGGAGGCACTGAAGCTTTCTTT.

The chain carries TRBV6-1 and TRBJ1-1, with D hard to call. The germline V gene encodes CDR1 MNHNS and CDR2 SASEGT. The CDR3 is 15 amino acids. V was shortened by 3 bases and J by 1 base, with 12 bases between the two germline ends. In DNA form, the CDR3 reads TGTGCCAGCAGTGATATCGGGGTCTCGAACACTGAAGCTTTCTTT. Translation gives CASSDIGVSNTEAFF.

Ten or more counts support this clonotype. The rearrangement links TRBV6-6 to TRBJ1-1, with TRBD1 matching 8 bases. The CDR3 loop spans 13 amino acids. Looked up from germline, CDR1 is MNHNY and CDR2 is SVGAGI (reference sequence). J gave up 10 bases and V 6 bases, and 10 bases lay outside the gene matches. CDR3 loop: CASRGGQAKRAFF. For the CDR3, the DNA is TGTGCCAGCAGGGGGGGACAGGCCAAGCGAGCTTTCTTT.

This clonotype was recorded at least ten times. This CDR3 reads CATSDPSGREFYNEQFF. The DNA of the CDR3 is TGTGCCACCAGTGACCCTAGCGGGAGAGAATTCTACAATGAGCAGTTCTTC. The rearrangement uses TRBV24-1 and TRBJ2-1; 10 nucleotides match TRBD2. V shed 4 bases, J shed 3 bases, and the junction held 8 bases outside the gene matches. This CDR3 contains 17 residues. CDR1 and CDR2 (germline): KGHDR, SFDVKD.

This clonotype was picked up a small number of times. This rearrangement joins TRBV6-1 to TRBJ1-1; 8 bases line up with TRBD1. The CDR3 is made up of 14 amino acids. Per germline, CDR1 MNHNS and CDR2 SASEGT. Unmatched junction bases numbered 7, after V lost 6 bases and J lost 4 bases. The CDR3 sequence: CASRTTTGATEAFF. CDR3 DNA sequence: TGTGCCAGCAGGACTACGACAGGGGCCACTGAAGCTTTCTTT.

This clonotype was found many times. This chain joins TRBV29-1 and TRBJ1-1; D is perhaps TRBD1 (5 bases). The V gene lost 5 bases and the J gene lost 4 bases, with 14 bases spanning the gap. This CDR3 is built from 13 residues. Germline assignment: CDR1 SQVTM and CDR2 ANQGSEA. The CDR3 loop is CSVWPERGTEAFF. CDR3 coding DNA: TGCAGCGTTTGGCCAGAGAGGGGCACTGAAGCTTTCTTT.

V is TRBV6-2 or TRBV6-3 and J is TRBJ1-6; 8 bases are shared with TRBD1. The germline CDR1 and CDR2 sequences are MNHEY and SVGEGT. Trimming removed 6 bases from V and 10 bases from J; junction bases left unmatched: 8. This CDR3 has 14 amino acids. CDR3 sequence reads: CASRETGVGSPLHF. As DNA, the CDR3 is TGTGCCAGCAGGGAGACAGGGGTGGGCTCACCCCTCCACTTT.

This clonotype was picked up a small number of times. Written as DNA, the CDR3 is TGTGCCAGCAGCTTAGGCTCCGGGGGACGACTGGGTACGCAGTATTTT. Translated: CASSLGSGGRLGTQYF. V is TRBV7-2 and J is TRBJ2-3, with D perhaps matching TRBD2 (6 bases). This CDR3 has 16 amino acids. Trimming shortened V by 1 base and J by 8 bases, and 19 bases separated the two germline ends. Germline V gene lookup returns CDR1 SGHTA and CDR2 FQGNSA.

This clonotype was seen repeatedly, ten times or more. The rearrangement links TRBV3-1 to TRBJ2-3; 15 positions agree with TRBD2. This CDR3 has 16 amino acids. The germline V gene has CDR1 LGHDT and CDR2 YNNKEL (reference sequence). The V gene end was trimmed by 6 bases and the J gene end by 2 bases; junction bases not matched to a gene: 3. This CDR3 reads CASRGLAGGPTDTQYF. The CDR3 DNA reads TGTGCCAGCAGGGGACTAGCGGGGGGTCCCACAGATACGCAGTATTTT.

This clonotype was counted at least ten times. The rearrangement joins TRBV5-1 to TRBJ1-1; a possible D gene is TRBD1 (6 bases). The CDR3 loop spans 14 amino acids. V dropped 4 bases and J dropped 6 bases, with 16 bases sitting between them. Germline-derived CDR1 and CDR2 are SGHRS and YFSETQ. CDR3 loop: CASSLLAGEAEAFF. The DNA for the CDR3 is TGCGCCAGCAGCCTACTTGCAGGGGAGGCTGAAGCTTTCTTT.

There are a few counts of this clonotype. The CDR3 spells CSASTQENIQYF. CDR3 in DNA: TGCAGTGCTTCTACTCAAGAGAACATTCAGTACTTC. The gene calls are TRBV20-1 and TRBJ2-4; D not resolved. This CDR3 spans 12 amino acids. Germline V lookup: CDR1 DFQATT, CDR2 SNEGSKA (reference sequence). V gave up 5 bases and J gave up 7 bases, with 12 bases separating them.

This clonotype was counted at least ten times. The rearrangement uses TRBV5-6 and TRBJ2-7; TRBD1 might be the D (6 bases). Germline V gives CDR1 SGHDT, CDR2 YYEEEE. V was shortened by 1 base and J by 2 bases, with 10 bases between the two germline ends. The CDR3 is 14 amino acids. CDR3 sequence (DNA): TGTGCCAGCAGCTTGTGGGGACAACCCTACGAGCAGTACTTC. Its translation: CASSLWGQPYEQYF.